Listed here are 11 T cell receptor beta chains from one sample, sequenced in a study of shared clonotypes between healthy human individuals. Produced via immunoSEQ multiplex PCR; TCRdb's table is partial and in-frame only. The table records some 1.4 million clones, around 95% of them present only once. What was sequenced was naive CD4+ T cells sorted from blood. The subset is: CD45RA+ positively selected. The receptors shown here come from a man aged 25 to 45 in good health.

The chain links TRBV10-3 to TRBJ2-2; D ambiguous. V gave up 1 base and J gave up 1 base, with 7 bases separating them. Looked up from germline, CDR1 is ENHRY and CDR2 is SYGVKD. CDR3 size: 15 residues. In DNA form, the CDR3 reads TGTGCCATCAGTGAGTATAGCCGGAACACCGGGGAGCTGTTTTTT. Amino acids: CAISEYSRNTGELFF.

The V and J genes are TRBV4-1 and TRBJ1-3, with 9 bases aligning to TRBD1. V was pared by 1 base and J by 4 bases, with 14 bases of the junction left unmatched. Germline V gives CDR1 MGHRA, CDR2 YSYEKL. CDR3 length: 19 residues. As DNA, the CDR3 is TGCGCCAGCAGCCAAGCATACTCGGGACAGGGAAAGGACGGAAACACCATATATTTT. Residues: CASSQAYSGQGKDGNTIYF.

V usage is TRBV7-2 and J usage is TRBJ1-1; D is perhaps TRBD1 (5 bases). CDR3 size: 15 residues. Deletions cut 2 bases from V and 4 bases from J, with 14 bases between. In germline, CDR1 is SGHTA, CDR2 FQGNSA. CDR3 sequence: CASSLRGGRVTEAFF. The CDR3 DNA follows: TGTGCCAGCAGCTTACGCGGGGGAAGGGTCACTGAAGCTTTCTTT. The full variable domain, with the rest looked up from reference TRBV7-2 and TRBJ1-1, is GAGVSQSPSNKVTEKGKDVELRCDPISGHTALYWYRQSLGQGLEFLIYFQGNSAPDKSGLPSDRFSAERTGGSVSTLTIQRTQQEDSAVYLCASSLRGGRVTEAFFGQGTRLTVV.

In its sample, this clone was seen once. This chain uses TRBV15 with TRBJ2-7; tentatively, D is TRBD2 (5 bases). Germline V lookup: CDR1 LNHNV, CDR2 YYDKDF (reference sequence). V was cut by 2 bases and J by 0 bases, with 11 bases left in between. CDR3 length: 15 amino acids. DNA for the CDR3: TGTGCCACCAGCAGAAATAGTGGGAGCTCCTACGAGCAGTACTTC. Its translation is CATSRNSGSSYEQYF.

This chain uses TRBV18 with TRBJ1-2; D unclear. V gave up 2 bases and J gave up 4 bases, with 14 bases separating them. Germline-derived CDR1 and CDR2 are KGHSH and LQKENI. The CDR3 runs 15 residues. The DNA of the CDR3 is TGTGCCAGCTCACCATGGGAAGATCTCGGCTATGGCTACACCTTC. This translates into CASSPWEDLGYGYTF.

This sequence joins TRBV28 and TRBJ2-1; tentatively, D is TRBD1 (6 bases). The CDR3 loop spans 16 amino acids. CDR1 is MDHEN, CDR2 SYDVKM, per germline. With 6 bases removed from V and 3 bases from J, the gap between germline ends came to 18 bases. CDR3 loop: CASRNTGTGHYNEQFF. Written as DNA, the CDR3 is TGTGCCAGCAGAAACACGGGAACAGGGCACTACAATGAGCAGTTCTTC.

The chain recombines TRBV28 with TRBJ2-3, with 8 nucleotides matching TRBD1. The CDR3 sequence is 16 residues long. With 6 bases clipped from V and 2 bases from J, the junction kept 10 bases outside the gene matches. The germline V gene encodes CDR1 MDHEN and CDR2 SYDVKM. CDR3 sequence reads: CASRDSGGAYTDTQYF. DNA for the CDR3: TGTGCCAGCAGGGACTCAGGGGGCGCGTACACAGATACGCAGTATTTT.

The CDR3 protein is CASPRPGPQETQYF. The CDR3 nucleotides read TGTGCCAGCCCCCGACCCGGACCCCAAGAGACCCAGTACTTC. J is TRBJ2-5 and V is TRBV6-1; the D is unclear. Germline assignment: CDR1 MNHNS and CDR2 SASEGT. CDR3 length: 14 amino acids. The V and J ends lost 8 bases and 1 base respectively, with 14 bases between them.

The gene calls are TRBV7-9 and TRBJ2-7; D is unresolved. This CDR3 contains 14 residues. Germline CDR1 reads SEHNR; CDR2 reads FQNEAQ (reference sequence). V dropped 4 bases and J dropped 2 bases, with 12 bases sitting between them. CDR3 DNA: TGTGCCAGCAGCTCGCGAATTCGTCCCTACGAGCAGTACTTC. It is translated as CASSSRIRPYEQYF.

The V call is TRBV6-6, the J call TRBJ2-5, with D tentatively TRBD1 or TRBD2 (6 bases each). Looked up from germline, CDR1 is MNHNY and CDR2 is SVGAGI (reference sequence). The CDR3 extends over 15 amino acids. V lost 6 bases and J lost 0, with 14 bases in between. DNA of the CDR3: TGTGCCAGCAGCTACAGGGACTGGTACCAAGAGACCCAGTACTTC. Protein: CASSYRDWYQETQYF.

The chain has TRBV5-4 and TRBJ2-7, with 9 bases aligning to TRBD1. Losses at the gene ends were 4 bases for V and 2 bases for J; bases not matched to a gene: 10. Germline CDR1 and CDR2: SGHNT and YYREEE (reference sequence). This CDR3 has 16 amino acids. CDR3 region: CASSPKVGTGTYEQYF. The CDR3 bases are TGTGCCAGCAGCCCTAAGGTTGGGACAGGGACCTACGAGCAGTACTTC.